This TCR beta chain was captured in a study of CD8 T cells in Susac syndrome. RNA was extracted with the RNeasy kit, and a quantity of about 0.45 to 1 ug was reverse transcribed using random hexamers. TCRdb re-derived calls from the immunoSEQ multiplex PCR reads in MiXCR, one entry per CDR3 protein. The table lists roughly 190,000 distinct CDR3 sequences, approximately 93% of them singletons. The CDR3 consists of 15 residues. V gave up 3 bases and J gave up 1 base; unmatched junction bases: 3. The germline V gene encodes CDR1 LGHDT and CDR2 YNNKEL (reference sequence). Sample: CD4+ T cells from PBMCs. This chain uses TRBV3-1 with TRBJ1-3, with 7 bases matching TRBD1. The TCR sequence derives from a human donor in good health. CDR3 protein: CASSQNRGSGNTIYF. CDR3 nucleotide sequence: TGTGCCAGCAGCCAGAACAGGGGTTCTGGAAACACCATATATTTT.